This T cell receptor (beta chain) was recovered during a study of blood T cell repertoires in COVID-19. Study context: In each case, the material was cDNA or gDNA derived from T cells, B-cell-depleted T cells, or PBMCs.

Clones were read by immunoSEQ multiplex PCR, and TCRdb kept only the in-frame ones, dropping some. The sample includes about 210,000 clones, around 81% of them seen just once. Participants reported their clinical history, and cohort assignment relied on those reports. The sample consisted of PBMCs or T cells enriched from blood (not recorded which). The clonotype was recovered from a woman aged 45-59 years with acute COVID-19.

CDR3 DNA sequence: TGTGCCAGCGGGTTCCGTCTTGACAGGAGGAATGAAAAACTGTTTTTT. Translation gives CASGFRLDRRNEKLFF. The J gene is TRBJ1-4, the V gene TRBV27, with D tentatively TRBD1 (6 bases). This CDR3 has 16 amino acids. Germline CDR1 MNHEY, CDR2 SMNVEV (reference sequence). Deletions cut 8 bases from V and 5 bases from J, with 21 bases between. The full variable domain, with the rest looked up from reference TRBV27 and TRBJ1-4, is EAQVTQNPRYLITVTGKKLTVTCSQNMNHEYMSWYRQDPGLGLRQIYYSMNVEVTDKGDVPEGYKVSRKEKRNFPLILESPSPNQTSLYFCASGFRLDRRNEKLFFGSGTQLSVL.